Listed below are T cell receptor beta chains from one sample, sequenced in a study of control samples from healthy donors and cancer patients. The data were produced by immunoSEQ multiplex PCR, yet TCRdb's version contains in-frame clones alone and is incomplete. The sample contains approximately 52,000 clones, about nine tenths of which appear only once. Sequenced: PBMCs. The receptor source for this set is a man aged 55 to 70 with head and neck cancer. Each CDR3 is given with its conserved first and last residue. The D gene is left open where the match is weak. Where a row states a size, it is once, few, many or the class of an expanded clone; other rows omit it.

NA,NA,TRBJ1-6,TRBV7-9,CASSFGGSPTLHF,TGTGCCAGCAGCTTTGGGGGCTCGCCTACCCTCCACTTT
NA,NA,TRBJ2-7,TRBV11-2,CASSLAREYEQYF,TGTGCCAGCAGCTTAGCCAGGGAGTACGAGCAGTACTTC
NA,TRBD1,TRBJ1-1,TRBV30,CAWSWARDRGMNTEAFF,TGTGCCTGGAGTTGGGCCCGGGACAGGGGGATGAACACTGAAGCTTTCTTT
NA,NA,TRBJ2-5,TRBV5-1,CASSLASTTGETQYF,TGCGCCAGCAGCTTGGCCTCCACTACCGGGGAGACCCAGTACTTC
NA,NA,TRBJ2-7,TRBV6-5,CASSYSGHQRSYEQYF,TGTGCCAGCAGTTACTCGGGTCACCAAAGGTCCTACGAGCAGTACTTC
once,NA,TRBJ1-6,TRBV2,CASSENLGSPLHF,TGTGCCAGCAGTGAAAATCTCGGTTCACCCCTCCACTTT
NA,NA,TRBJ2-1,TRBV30,CAWSFGLVTNEQFF,TGTGCCTGGAGTTTTGGTCTAGTTACCAATGAGCAGTTCTTC
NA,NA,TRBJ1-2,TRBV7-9,CASSLVGQKLYGYTF,TGTGCCAGCAGCTTAGTAGGCCAGAAACTCTATGGCTACACCTTC
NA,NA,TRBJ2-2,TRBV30,CAWIPVGDTGELFF,TGTGCCTGGATCCCGGTGGGCGACACCGGGGAGCTGTTTTTT
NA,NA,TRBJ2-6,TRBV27,CASTISSGANVLTF,TGTGCCAGCACAATCTCATCTGGGGCCAACGTCCTGACTTTC
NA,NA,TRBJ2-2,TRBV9,CASSVAQSGELFF,TGTGCCAGCAGCGTAGCACAATCCGGGGAGCTGTTTTTT
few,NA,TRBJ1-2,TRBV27,CASSLKVYSHRGYTF,TGTGCCAGCAGTTTAAAAGTTTACAGTCATAGAGGCTACACCTTC
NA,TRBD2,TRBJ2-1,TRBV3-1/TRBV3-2,CASSETGGYNEQFF,TGTGCCAGCAGCGAAACGGGGGGGTACAATGAGCAGTTCTTC
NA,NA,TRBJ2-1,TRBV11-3,CASSWGPSNEQFF,TGTGCCAGCAGCTGGGGGCCGTCCAATGAGCAGTTCTTC
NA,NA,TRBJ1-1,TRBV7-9,CASSLGVGERAEAFF,TGTGCCAGCAGCTTAGGGGTAGGGGAACGGGCTGAAGCTTTCTTT
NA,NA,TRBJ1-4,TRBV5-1,CASSLAANEKLFF,TGCGCCAGCAGCTTGGCGGCTAATGAAAAACTGTTTTTT
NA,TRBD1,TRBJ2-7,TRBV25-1,CASSEWDRGTYEQYF,TGTGCCAGCAGTGAATGGGACAGGGGAACCTACGAGCAGTACTTC
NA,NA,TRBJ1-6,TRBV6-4,CASSEGARNSPLHF,TGTGCCAGCAGTGAGGGGGCCCGGAATTCACCCCTCCACTTT
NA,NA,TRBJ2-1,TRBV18,CASSPNERRNEQFF,TGTGCCAGCTCACCTAATGAGCGGCGCAATGAGCAGTTCTTC
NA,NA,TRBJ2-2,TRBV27,CASSPSGSGELFF,TGTGCCAGCAGCCCCTCAGGTTCCGGGGAGCTGTTTTTT
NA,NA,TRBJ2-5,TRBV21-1,CASTLRRGRGETQYF,TGTGCCAGCACGTTACGCAGGGGGCGCGGAGAGACCCAGTACTTC
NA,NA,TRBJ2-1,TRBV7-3,CASSKQGGLSGEQFF,TGTGCCAGCAGCAAGCAGGGGGGGTTATCGGGCGAGCAGTTCTTC
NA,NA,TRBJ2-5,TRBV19,CASSNGPSSETQYF,TGTGCCAGTAGTAATGGACCATCTTCAGAGACCCAGTACTTC
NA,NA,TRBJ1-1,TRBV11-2,CASSLDGVRNTEAFF,TGTGCCAGCAGCTTAGATGGGGTAAGGAACACTGAAGCTTTCTTT
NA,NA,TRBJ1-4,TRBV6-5,CASSSQATNEKLFF,TGTGCCAGCAGTTCACAGGCAACTAATGAAAAACTGTTTTTT
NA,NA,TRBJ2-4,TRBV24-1,CATSRGAKNIQYF,TGTGCCACCAGCCGGGGAGCCAAAAACATTCAGTACTTC
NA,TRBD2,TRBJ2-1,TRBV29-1,CSVPGTSGIEQFF,TGCAGCGTGCCCGGGACTAGCGGGATTGAGCAGTTCTTC
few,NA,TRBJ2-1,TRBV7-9,CASSLLGYEQFF,TGTGCCAGCAGCTTACTCGGTTATGAGCAGTTCTTC
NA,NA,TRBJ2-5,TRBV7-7,CASSFSTRLPSQETQYF,TGTGCCAGCAGCTTTTCCACCCGTCTGCCCAGCCAGGAGACCCAGTACTTC
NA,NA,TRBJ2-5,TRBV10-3,CATGGKKETQYF,TGTGCCACCGGAGGAAAAAAAGAGACCCAGTACTTC
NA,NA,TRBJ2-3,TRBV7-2,CASSLGTRTDTQYF,TGTGCCAGCAGCTTAGGGACCCGCACAGATACGCAGTATTTT
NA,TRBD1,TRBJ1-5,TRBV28,CASSLEGGAGYQPQHF,TGTGCCAGCAGTTTAGAAGGGGGCGCAGGTTATCAGCCCCAGCATTTT
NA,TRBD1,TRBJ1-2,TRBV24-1,CATSEPGTGGYTF,TGTGCCACCAGTGAACCAGGGACAGGGGGATACACCTTC
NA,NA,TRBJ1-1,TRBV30,CAWSRLLMQNTEAFF,TGTGCCTGGAGTAGACTTCTAATGCAGAACACTGAAGCTTTCTTT
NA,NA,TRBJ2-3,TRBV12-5,CASAGGTDTQYF,TGTGCTAGTGCGGGGGGCACAGATACGCAGTATTTT
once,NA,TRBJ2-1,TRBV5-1,CASSGPLTGGMGLARNEQFF,TGCGCCAGCAGCGGGCCACTGACAGGGGGCATGGGACTAGCGAGGAATGAGCAGTTCTTC
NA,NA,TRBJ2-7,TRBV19,CASSTAANEQYF,TGTGCCAGTAGTACAGCCGCGAACGAGCAGTACTTC
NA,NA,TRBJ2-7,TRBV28,CASRVRNPTYEQYF,TGTGCCAGCAGAGTCAGAAACCCTACCTACGAGCAGTACTTC
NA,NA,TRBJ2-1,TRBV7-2,CASSLVRDHGNEQFF,TGTGCCAGCAGCTTAGTCCGGGACCACGGCAATGAGCAGTTCTTC
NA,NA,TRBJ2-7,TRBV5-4,CASSLHLPGRSGEQYF,TGTGCCAGCAGCTTACACCTTCCAGGGCGGTCGGGTGAGCAGTACTTC
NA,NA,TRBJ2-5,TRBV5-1,CASSGDNQKTQYF,TGCGCCAGCAGCGGGGACAATCAAAAGACCCAGTACTTC
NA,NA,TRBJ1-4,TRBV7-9,CASSLPGLRNEKLFF,TGTGCCAGCAGCCTTCCGGGACTGAGAAATGAAAAACTGTTTTTT
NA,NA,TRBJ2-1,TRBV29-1,CSVGMGPSTYNEQFF,TGCAGCGTTGGAATGGGACCAAGCACCTACAATGAGCAGTTCTTC
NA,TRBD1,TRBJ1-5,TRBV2,CASMGQITQPQHF,TGTGCCAGCATGGGACAGATCACTCAGCCCCAGCATTTT
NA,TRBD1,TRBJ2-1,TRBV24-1,CATSDPGGQGTIEQFF,TGTGCCACCAGTGATCCGGGGGGACAGGGGACGATTGAGCAGTTCTTC
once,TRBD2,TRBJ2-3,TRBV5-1,CASSLDGLADTDTQYF,TGCGCCAGCAGCTTGGATGGGCTAGCGGACACAGATACGCAGTATTTT